This T cell receptor (beta chain) stems from a study of shared clonotypes between healthy human individuals. Assay: immunoSEQ multiplex PCR; the TCRdb copy retains only in-frame clones and omits some. The sample yields about 800,000 clones, approximately 97% seen once. Naive-designated CD8 cells lacked CD45RO, were positively enriched for CCR7, and omitted terminally differentiated effector memory CD45RA+ cells. The CDR3 sequence is 15 residues long. The germline V gene encodes CDR1 MNHEY and CDR2 SVGAGI. V shed 0 bases and J 6 bases; nucleotides not matched to a gene: 6. Sequenced: naive CD8+ T cells sorted from blood. The sequence derives from a man aged 30 to 45 in good health. The chain employs TRBV6-5 and TRBJ2-7, with 9 bases fitting TRBD1. In nucleotides, the CDR3 is TGTGCCAGCAGTTACTCGAAACAGGGGGCTGGCGAGCAGTACTTC. Protein product: CASSYSKQGAGEQYF.